This TCR beta chain emerged from a study of early T cells in non-severe SARS-CoV-2 infection (dated by TCRdb to 2020 to 2022). Broadly, across the study: Because TCR sequencing relied on bulk RNA taken from unsorted whole blood, pairing of alpha and beta chains was not possible. Results and caveats for the whole study, not just this receptor: VDJdb matching was skewed toward anti-spike CD8 responses, so virus-specific expansions were likely underestimated and private and CD4 specificities were missed.

This clonotype was observed many times. Its binding antigen is unknown. Within one base of it there is no much larger clone, and no base qualities were kept. The germline V gene specifies LGHNA as CDR1 and YSLEER as CDR2. The CDR3, cysteine through phenylalanine, is 17 amino acids long. Of the read, only the CDR3 DNA is kept; its 51 bases are in frame from base 1. V was cut back by 1 base and J by 2 bases, leaving a gap of 18 bases between them. Receptor libraries were prepared by 5' RACE. Sequencing used a NextSeq 500. The TCR library protocol attached unique molecular identifiers to individual cDNA molecules to correct for sequencing error and PCR bias. Sequencing covered both TCR alpha and beta chains, and within each sample the abundances of alpha and beta sequences were tightly co-correlated. The original pipeline was this. Decombinator V4 was used to annotate the V gene, J gene and CDR3 of the TCR sequences. Expanded TCRs were defined as changing significantly between any two time points under a Poisson model with p below 0.0001. TCR abundances were normalised to the total number of TCRs sequenced per sample and expressed as counts per million. TRAV1-2 paired with TRAJ12, TRAJ20 or TRAJ33 defined MAIT TCRs, while TRAV10 paired with TRAJ18 defined iNKT TCRs. VDJdb, accessed on 1 November 2021, was searched for TCRs annotated for CMV, EBV and SARS-CoV-2, and TCRs annotated for more than one antigen were excluded. TCRdb itself trimmed the public reads at Q25 with fastp, ran MiXCR and retained productive beta chains. Rows with one shared CDR3 protein collapse into an entry with the most common genes and DNA. The authors' filters were not applied to this entry. The sample table lists tens of thousands of distinct CDR3 sequences, around 7% of them with a count of one. The biggest ten clones account for 5.8% of the sample.

Set within a cohort of healthcare workers in London, UK, this nested case-control study involved weekly PCR testing of nasopharyngeal swabs along with blood sampling. Healthcare workers were recruited during the week of the UK lockdown, between 23 and 31 March 2020, and followed weekly for up to roughly 15 weeks. The TCR was taken from an adult who was a healthcare worker with PCR-confirmed SARS-CoV-2 infection or an uninfected control (not recorded which). The source was whole blood, collected at baseline. The chain is made from TRBV4-3 and TRBJ2-7; possibly the D gene is TRBD2, per 5 matching bases. In nucleotide form, the sequence is TGCGCCAGCAGCCAAGCAGGTCCACACGGGAACACCTACGAGCAGTACTTC. The encoded protein is CASSQAGPHGNTYEQYF.